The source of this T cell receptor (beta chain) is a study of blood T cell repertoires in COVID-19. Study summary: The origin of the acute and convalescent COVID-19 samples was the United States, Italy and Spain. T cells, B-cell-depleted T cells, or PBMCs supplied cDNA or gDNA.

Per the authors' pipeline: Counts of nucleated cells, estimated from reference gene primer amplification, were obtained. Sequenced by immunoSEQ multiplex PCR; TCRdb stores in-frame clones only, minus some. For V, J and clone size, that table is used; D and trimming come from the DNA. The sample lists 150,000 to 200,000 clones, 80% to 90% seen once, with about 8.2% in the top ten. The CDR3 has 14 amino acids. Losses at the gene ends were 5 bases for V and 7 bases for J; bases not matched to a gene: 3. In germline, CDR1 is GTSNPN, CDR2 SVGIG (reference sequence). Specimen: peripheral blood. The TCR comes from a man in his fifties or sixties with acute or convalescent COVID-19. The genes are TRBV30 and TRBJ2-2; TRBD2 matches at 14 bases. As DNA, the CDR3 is TGTGCCTGGTTAGGACTAGCGGGAGGCGGGGAGCTGTTTTTT. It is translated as CAWLGLAGGGELFF. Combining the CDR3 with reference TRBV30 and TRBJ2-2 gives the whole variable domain SQTIHQWPATLVQPVGSPLSLECTVEGTSNPNLYWYRQAAGRGLQLLFYSVGIGQISSEVPQNLSASRPQDRQFILSSKKLLLSDSGFYLCAWLGLAGGGELFFGEGSRLTVL.